The 24 T cell receptor beta chains below come from one sample, sequenced in a study of blood T cell repertoires in COVID-19. Libraries were prepared by immunoSEQ multiplex PCR; TCRdb keeps only in-frame clonotypes and omits some of them. The table lists around 110,000 clones, 70% to 90% of them singletons. Sequencing used peripheral blood. The receptors were sampled from a man aged 35 to 55 with acute or convalescent COVID-19.

This clone has just a few counts. The V and J genes are TRBV6-1 and TRBJ1-2; no reliable D call. The CDR3 consists of 14 residues. V dropped 2 bases and J dropped 3 bases, with 10 bases sitting between them. CDR1 is MNHNS, CDR2 SASEGT, per germline. The CDR3 loop is CASSESGRYYGYTF. CDR3 sequence (DNA): TGTGCCAGCAGTGAAAGTGGCCGATACTATGGCTACACCTTC.

The V and J genes are TRBV5-1 and TRBJ1-1, with D hard to call. V was pared by 0 bases and J by 0 bases, with 12 bases between. This CDR3 is built from 16 residues. Germline V gene lookup returns CDR1 SGHRS and CDR2 YFSETQ. CDR3 bases: TGCGCCAGCAGCTTGGGGGTCGGCGGCATGAACACTGAAGCTTTCTTT. Amino acids: CASSLGVGGMNTEAFF.

The rearrangement links TRBV19 to TRBJ1-1; 11 bases align to TRBD1. Per germline, CDR1 LNHDA and CDR2 SQIVND (reference sequence). There are 15 residues in the CDR3. The junction had 6 bases not matched to a gene; V was cut back by 5 bases and J by 4 bases. The CDR3 DNA reads as TGTGCCAGTAGTCCTTGGACAGGGGGCGGCACTGAAGCTTTCTTT. This sequence encodes CASSPWTGGGTEAFF.

The chain has TRBV18 and TRBJ1-2; 7 nucleotides align to TRBD1. J lost 8 bases, V lost 3 bases, and 9 bases had no gene match. Germline V lookup: CDR1 KGHSH, CDR2 LQKENI. The CDR3 covers 14 residues. DNA of the CDR3: TGTGCCAGCTCACCGGACAGGACCTCTGACGGCTACACCTTC. Translated: CASSPDRTSDGYTF.

The chain uses TRBV6-5 and TRBJ2-1; possibly TRBD2 for D (6 bases). V was cut by 0 bases and J by 6 bases, with 9 bases left in between. Germline-derived CDR1 and CDR2 are MNHEY and SVGAGI. The CDR3 is made up of 14 amino acids. The CDR3 DNA follows: TGTGCCAGCAGTTACTCCCGGGACTCCAATGAGCAGTTCTTC. Translating it yields CASSYSRDSNEQFF.

CDR3 loop: CATSRTTGGNQPQHF. In DNA, the CDR3 is TGTGCCACCAGCAGAACAACAGGGGGCAATCAGCCCCAGCATTTT. This chain connects TRBV15 to TRBJ1-5; 7 bases fit TRBD1. There are 15 residues in the CDR3. The trim removed 2 bases at V and 2 bases at J, leaving 3 bases unmatched. Germline V gives CDR1 LNHNV, CDR2 YYDKDF (reference sequence). The full variable domain, its missing parts supplied by reference TRBV15 and TRBJ1-5, is DAMVIQNPRYQVTQFGKPVTLSCSQTLNHNVMYWYQQKSSQAPKLLFHYYDKDFNNEADTPDNFQSRRPNTSFCFLDIRSPGLGDTAMYLCATSRTTGGNQPQHFGDGTRLSIL.

The V call is TRBV7-9, the J call TRBJ2-1; weak D call: TRBD1 (6 bases). V shed 3 bases and J shed 6 bases, with 12 bases lying between them. Germline V lookup: CDR1 SEHNR, CDR2 FQNEAQ (reference sequence). The CDR3 has 14 residues. The CDR3 nucleotides are TGTGCCAGCAGCTTTCAGCTCAGGGGCAATGAGCAGTTCTTC. Translated, it gives CASSFQLRGNEQFF.

The chain links TRBV30 to TRBJ1-1; D remains ambiguous. Germline CDR1 is GTSNPN and CDR2 is SVGIG (reference sequence). CDR3 length: 12 amino acids. Between the trimmed V and J ends, which lost 3 bases and 7 bases, there was a span of 12 bases. CDR3 bases: TGTGCCTGGAGCGAGACAAAGGTTGAAGCTTTCTTT. It codes for CAWSETKVEAFF.

CDR3 amino acids: CASSSHSVTYGYTF. DNA for the CDR3: TGTGCCAGCAGTTCTCATTCAGTGACATATGGCTACACCTTC. V is TRBV6-5 and J is TRBJ1-2; D is unresolved. Per germline, CDR1 MNHEY and CDR2 SVGAGI. The V gene lost 4 bases and the J gene lost 5 bases, with 14 bases spanning the gap. CDR3 length equals 14 residues.

This clone was detected once. The J gene is TRBJ1-5, the V gene TRBV21-1; the table gives TRBD1 as D, unverified against the DNA. TRBV21-1 is a recognized pseudogene. This CDR3 has 15 amino acids. The CDR3 nucleotides are TGTGCCAGCAGCAAACTGTTGGGGCGGTGGCAGCCCCAGCATTTT. Protein product: CASSKLLGRWQPQHF.

The CDR3 DNA sequence: TGCGCCAGCAGCCAGGCGGGACAGGGGTATGGTGGCTACACCTTC. Amino acids: CASSQAGQGYGGYTF. The chain couples TRBV4-1 to TRBJ1-2, with 10 positions matching TRBD1. Germline lookup yields CDR1 MGHRA and CDR2 YSYEKL. The CDR3 consists of 15 residues. After removal of 3 bases from V and 7 bases from J, the junction contained 8 bases not matched to a gene.

The chain links TRBV27 to TRBJ1-4; D uncertain. Looked up from germline, CDR1 is MNHEY and CDR2 is SMNVEV (reference sequence). V shed 7 bases and J shed 5 bases, with 11 bases lying between them. The CDR3 has 13 residues. The CDR3 region is CASKGGENEKLFF. The CDR3 coding sequence is TGTGCCAGCAAGGGCGGGGAGAATGAAAAACTGTTTTTT.

The chain uses TRBV6-5 and TRBJ2-2; TRBD2 matches at 10 bases. This CDR3 region has 15 residues. From germline, CDR1 is MNHEY and CDR2 SVGAGI. Trimming took 6 bases from V and 5 from J; bases not matched to a gene: 6. CDR3 bases: TGTGCCAGCAGGGTTCCGGGACTAGCGACCGGGGAGCTGTTTTTT. It encodes CASRVPGLATGELFF.

This chain connects TRBV21-1 to TRBJ2-5; TRBD2, the D gene given by the table, was not confirmed from the DNA. TRBV21-1 corresponds to a pseudogene. This CDR3 has 18 amino acids. The CDR3 bases are TGTGCCAGCAGCTCTATCCCTGGGAAGCGGGGCTACGAAGAGACCCAGTACTTC. It encodes CASSSIPGKRGYEETQYF.

The rearrangement uses TRBV29-1 and TRBJ2-3, with 9 bases aligning to TRBD1. CDR3 length: 12 residues. CDR1 SQVTM and CDR2 ANQGSEA come from the germline V gene. V lost 4 bases and J lost 8; bases outside the gene matches: 4. This chain's CDR3 is CSVGQGGGTQYF. In DNA form, the CDR3 reads TGCAGCGTTGGACAGGGGGGAGGTACGCAGTATTTT.

The gene calls are TRBV24-1 and TRBJ2-2, with D unresolved. This CDR3 has 12 amino acids. V lost 5 bases, J lost 5 bases, and 5 bases lay in between. The germline V gene has CDR1 KGHDR and CDR2 SFDVKD. The CDR3 is CATSVETGELFF. The CDR3 nucleotides read TGTGCCACCAGTGTTGAGACCGGGGAGCTGTTTTTT.

This clone was seen more than once but under ten times. The V call is TRBV7-9, the J call TRBJ1-2; 10 bases align to TRBD1. The trim removed 6 bases at V and 7 bases at J, leaving 5 bases unmatched. The CDR3 length is 13 residues. The V gene's germline CDR1 is SEHNR and CDR2 FQNEAQ (reference sequence). The CDR3 reads CASRDRGQGGYTF. CDR3 coding DNA: TGTGCCAGCAGAGACAGGGGGCAGGGTGGCTACACCTTC.

J is TRBJ2-1 and V is TRBV2, with a tentative D call TRBD2 (6 bases). V lost 10 bases to trimming and J lost 0 bases, with 10 bases between them. CDR1 is SNHLY, CDR2 FYNNEI, per germline. The CDR3 contains 13 residues. Here the CDR3 reads CATSARSYNEQFF. In DNA, the CDR3 is TGTGCCACTAGCGCCCGCTCCTACAATGAGCAGTTCTTC.

The rearrangement joins TRBV21-1 to TRBJ1-3. TRBV21-1 is described as a pseudogene. The CDR3 runs to 15 residues. The CDR3 DNA is TGTGCCAGCAGCGAACACCGGAGCTCTGGAAACACCATATATTTT. Its translation is CASSEHRSSGNTIYF.

This clone has a single count. In nucleotides, the CDR3 is TGTGCCAGCAGTTTAAACCCCGGGACAGGGCGGGAGACCCAGTACTTC. It is translated as CASSLNPGTGRETQYF. The chain couples TRBV6-5 to TRBJ2-5; 9 bases agree with TRBD1. The junction had 11 bases not matched to a gene; V was cut back by 4 bases and J by 5 bases. Germline CDR1 MNHEY, CDR2 SVGAGI. CDR3 length: 16 residues.

The gene calls are TRBV4-1 and TRBJ2-7; D possibly corresponds to TRBD2 (6 bases). Germline V gene lookup returns CDR1 MGHRA and CDR2 YSYEKL. Trimming shortened V by 3 bases and J by 1 base, and 19 bases separated the two germline ends. The CDR3 extends over 17 amino acids. CDR3 nucleotide sequence: TGCGCCAGCAGCCAGGGGCTCCGACTAGTTCAGTCCTACGAGCAGTACTTC. It encodes CASSQGLRLVQSYEQYF.

The chain employs TRBV30 and TRBJ1-2; 8 bases map to TRBD1. Germline lookup yields CDR1 GTSNPN and CDR2 SVGIG (reference sequence). The CDR3 sequence is 13 residues long. After removal of 2 bases from V and 6 bases from J, the junction contained 5 bases not matched to a gene. This CDR3 is CAWSPWTGNGYTF. CDR3 nucleotides: TGTGCCTGGAGTCCATGGACAGGGAATGGCTACACCTTC.

This clone occurred once. This chain uses TRBV6-2 or TRBV6-3 with TRBJ2-1, with D uncertain. In germline, CDR1 is MNHEY, CDR2 SVGEGT. This CDR3 spans 14 amino acids. V shed 1 base and J shed 2 bases, with 6 bases lying between them. Here the CDR3 DNA reads TGTGCCAGCAGTTACTGGCGGACCTACAATGAGCAGTTCTTC. This translates into CASSYWRTYNEQFF.

As for this clone: Other DNA sequences in the same sample also yield this CDR3. J is TRBJ2-5 and V is TRBV2, with 8 nucleotides matching TRBD1. V shed 5 bases, J shed 4 bases, and the junction held 9 bases outside the gene matches. Germline V gives CDR1 SNHLY, CDR2 FYNNEI. The CDR3 length is 15 residues. This CDR3 reads CASSPQGARGETQYF. The CDR3 nucleotides are TGTGCCAGCAGTCCTCAGGGGGCGCGGGGAGAGACCCAGTACTTC.